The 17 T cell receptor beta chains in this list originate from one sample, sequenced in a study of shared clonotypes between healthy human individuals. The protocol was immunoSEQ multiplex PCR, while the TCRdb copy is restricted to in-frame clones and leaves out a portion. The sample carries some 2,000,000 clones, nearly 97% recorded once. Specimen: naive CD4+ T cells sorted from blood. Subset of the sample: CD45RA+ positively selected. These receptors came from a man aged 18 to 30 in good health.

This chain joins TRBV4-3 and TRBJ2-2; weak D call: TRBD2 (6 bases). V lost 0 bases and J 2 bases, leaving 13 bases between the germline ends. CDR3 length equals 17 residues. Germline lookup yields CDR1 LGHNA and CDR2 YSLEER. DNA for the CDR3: TGCGCCAGCAGCCAAGATTATGGGGACTTTAACACCGGGGAGCTGTTTTTT. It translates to CASSQDYGDFNTGELFF.

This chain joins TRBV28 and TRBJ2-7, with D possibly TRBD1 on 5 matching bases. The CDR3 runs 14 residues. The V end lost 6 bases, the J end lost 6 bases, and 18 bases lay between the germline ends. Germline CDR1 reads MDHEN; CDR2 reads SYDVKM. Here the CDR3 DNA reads TGTGCCAGCAGCCCTCATACAGGTCCGGGCGAGCAGTACTTC. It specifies CASSPHTGPGEQYF.

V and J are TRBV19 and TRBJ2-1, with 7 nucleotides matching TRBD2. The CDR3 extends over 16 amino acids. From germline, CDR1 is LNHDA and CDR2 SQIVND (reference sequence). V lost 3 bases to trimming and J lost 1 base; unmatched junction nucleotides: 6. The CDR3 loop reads CASSMEGGSSYNEQFF. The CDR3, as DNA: TGTGCCAGTAGTATGGAGGGCGGGAGTTCCTACAATGAGCAGTTCTTC.

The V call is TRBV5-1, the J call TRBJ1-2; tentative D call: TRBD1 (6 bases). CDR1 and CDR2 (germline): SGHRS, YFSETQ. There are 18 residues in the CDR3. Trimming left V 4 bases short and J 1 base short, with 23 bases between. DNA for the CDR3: TGCGCCAGCAGCCCGGAGCCGGCAGGGGCCCCGAGTAACTATGGCTACACCTTC. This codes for CASSPEPAGAPSNYGYTF.

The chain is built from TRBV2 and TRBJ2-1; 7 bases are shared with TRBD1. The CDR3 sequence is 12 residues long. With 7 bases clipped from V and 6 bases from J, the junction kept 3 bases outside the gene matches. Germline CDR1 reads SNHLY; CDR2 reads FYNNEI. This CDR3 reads CASKDRSNEQFF. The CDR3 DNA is TGTGCCAGCAAGGACAGGAGCAATGAGCAGTTCTTC.

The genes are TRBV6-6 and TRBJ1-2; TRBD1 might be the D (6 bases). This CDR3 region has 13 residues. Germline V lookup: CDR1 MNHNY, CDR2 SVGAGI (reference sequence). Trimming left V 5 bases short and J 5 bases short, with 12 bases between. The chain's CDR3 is CASSIRTEYGYTF. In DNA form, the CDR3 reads TGTGCCAGCAGTATACGGACAGAATATGGCTACACCTTC.

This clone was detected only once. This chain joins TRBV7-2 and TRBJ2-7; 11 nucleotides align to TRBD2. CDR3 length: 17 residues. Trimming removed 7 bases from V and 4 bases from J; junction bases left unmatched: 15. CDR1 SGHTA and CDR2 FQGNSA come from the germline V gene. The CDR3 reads CASTKVASGRMLYEQYF. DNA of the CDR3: TGTGCCAGCACCAAGGTCGCTAGCGGGAGGATGTTGTACGAGCAGTACTTC.

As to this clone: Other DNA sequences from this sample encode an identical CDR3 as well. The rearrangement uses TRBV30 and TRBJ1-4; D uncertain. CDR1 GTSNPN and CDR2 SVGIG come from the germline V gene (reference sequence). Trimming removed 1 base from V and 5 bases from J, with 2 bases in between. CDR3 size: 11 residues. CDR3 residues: CAWSDNEKLFF. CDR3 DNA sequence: TGTGCCTGGAGTGACAATGAAAAACTGTTTTTT. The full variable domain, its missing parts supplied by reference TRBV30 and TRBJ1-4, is SQTIHQWPATLVQPVGSPLSLECTVEGTSNPNLYWYRQAAGRGLQLLFYSVGIGQISSEVPQNLSASRPQDRQFILSSKKLLLSDSGFYLCAWSDNEKLFFGSGTQLSVL.

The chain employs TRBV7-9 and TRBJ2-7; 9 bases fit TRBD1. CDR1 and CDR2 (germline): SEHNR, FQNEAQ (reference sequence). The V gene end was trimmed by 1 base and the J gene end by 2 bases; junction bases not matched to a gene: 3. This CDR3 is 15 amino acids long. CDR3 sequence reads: CASSLEQGATYEQYF. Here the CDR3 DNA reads TGTGCCAGCAGCTTAGAACAGGGGGCTACCTACGAGCAGTACTTC.

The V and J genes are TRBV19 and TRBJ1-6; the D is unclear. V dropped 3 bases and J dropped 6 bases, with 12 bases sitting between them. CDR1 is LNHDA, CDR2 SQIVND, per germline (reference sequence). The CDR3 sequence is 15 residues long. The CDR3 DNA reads TGTGCCAGTAGTATCGGACCGTCGGCTAATTCACCCCTCCACTTT. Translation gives CASSIGPSANSPLHF. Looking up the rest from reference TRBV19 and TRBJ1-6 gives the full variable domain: DGGITQSPKYLFRKEGQNVTLSCEQNLNHDAMYWYRQDPGQGLRLIYYSQIVNDFQKGDIAEGYSVSREKKESFPLTVTSAQKNPTAFYLCASSIGPSANSPLHFGNGTRLTVT.

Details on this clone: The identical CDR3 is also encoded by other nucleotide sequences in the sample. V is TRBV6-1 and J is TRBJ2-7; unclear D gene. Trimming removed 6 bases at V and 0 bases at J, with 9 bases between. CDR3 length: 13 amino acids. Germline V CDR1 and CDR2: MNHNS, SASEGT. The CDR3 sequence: CASRSSSSYEQYF. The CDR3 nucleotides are TGTGCCAGCAGGTCCTCGAGCTCCTACGAGCAGTACTTC.

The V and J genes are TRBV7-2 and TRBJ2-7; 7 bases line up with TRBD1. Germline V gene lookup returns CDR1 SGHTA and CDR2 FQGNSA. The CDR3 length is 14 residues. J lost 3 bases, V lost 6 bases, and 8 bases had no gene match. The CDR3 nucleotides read TGTGCCAGCAGTCGAGGTCGGGACAGCTACGAGCAGTACTTC. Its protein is CASSRGRDSYEQYF. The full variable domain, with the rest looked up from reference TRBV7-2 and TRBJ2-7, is GAGVSQSPSNKVTEKGKDVELRCDPISGHTALYWYRQSLGQGLEFLIYFQGNSAPDKSGLPSDRFSAERTGGSVSTLTIQRTQQEDSAVYLCASSRGRDSYEQYFGPGTRLTVT.

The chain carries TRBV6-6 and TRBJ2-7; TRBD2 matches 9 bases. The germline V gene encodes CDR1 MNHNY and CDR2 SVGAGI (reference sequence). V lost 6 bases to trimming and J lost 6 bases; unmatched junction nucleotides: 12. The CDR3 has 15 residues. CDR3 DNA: TGTGCCAGCAGGCACGGGGTAGCGGGAGTAAGCGAGCAGTACTTC. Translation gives CASRHGVAGVSEQYF.

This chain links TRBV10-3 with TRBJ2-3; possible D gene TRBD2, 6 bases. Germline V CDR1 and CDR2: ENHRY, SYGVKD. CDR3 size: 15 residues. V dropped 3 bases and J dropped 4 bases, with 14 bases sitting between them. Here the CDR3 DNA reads TGTGCCATCAGTGAAACGGGAGTGGTAGCAGATACGCAGTATTTT. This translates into CAISETGVVADTQYF.

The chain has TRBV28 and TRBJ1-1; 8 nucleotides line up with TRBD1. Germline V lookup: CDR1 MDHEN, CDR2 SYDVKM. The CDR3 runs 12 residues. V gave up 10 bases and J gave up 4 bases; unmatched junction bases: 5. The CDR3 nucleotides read TGTGCCACCGGACAGGGTACCACTGAAGCTTTCTTT. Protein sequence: CATGQGTTEAFF.

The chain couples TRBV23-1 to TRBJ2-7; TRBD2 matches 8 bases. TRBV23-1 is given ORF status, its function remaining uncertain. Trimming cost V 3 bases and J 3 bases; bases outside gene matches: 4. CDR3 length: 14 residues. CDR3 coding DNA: TGCGCCAGCAGTCACGGGGGGGGTTACTACGAGCAGTACTTC. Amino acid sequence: CASSHGGGYYEQYF.

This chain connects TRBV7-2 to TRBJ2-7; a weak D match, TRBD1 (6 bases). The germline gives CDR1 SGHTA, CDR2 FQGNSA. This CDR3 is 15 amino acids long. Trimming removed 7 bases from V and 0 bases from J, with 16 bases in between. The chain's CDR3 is CASTLGGKHSYEQYF. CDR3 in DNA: TGTGCCAGCACCCTAGGGGGAAAACACTCCTACGAGCAGTACTTC.